This record covers a single TCR beta chain. The CDR3 sequence is 15 residues long. Germline V gene data show CDR1 as SEHNR and CDR2 as FQNEAQ (reference sequence). V was clipped by 6 bases and J by 1 base; unmatched bases: 8. These data are taken from a study of blood T cell repertoires in COVID-19. Only in-frame clones appear in the TCRdb table, and some are missing; sequencing was by immunoSEQ multiplex PCR. The table lists 150,000 to 190,000 clones, 84% of them singletons. The sequencing input was PBMCs or T cells enriched from blood (not recorded which). V gene TRBV7-9 combines with J gene TRBJ1-2; 7 nucleotides line up with TRBD1. The origin of this receptor is a man between 45 and 60 years old who had recovered from COVID-19. The CDR3 here is CASSGDSPLNYGYTF. As DNA, the CDR3 is TGTGCCAGCAGTGGGGACAGCCCTCTTAACTATGGCTACACCTTC.